This T cell receptor (beta chain) was identified during a study of blood T cell repertoires in COVID-19. Background on the study: Cohort 3 donors counted as recovered after two negative PCRs, clearance, or resolved symptoms.

This CDR3 is built from 17 residues. The J segment lost 4 bases and the V segment lost 5 bases, leaving 13 bases of the junction unmatched. In germline, CDR1 is SEHNR, CDR2 FQNEAQ (reference sequence). Here immunoSEQ multiplex PCR was the method, and the copy in TCRdb shows in-frame clones only, minus some. The sample lists more than 120,000 clones; about 80% were seen once. Recruitment covered over 20 US areas and drew participants whose ages spanned about 18 to 89 years. Self-reported history from a screening survey and questionnaire set each donor's cohort. The chain carries TRBV7-9 and TRBJ2-1; 8 nucleotides agree with TRBD2. This TCR derives from a man aged 50 to 60 in a cohort exposed to, infected with or recovered from COVID-19 (not recorded which). Sample: PBMCs or T cells enriched from blood (not recorded which). The CDR3 region has the DNA TGTGCCAGCAGCCCCCCGGGTGGACGGGAGGGGTACAATGAGCAGTTCTTC. Amino acid sequence: CASSPPGGREGYNEQFF.